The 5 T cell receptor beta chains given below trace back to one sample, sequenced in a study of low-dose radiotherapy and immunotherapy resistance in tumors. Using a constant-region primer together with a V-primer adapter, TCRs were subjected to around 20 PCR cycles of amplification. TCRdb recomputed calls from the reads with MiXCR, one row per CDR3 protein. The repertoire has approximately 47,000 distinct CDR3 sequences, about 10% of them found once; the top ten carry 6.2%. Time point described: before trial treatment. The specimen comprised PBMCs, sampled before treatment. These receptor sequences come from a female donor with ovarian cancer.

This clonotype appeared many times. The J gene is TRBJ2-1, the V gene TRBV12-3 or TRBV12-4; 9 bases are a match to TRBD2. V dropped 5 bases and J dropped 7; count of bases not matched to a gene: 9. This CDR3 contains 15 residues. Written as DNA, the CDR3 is TGTGCCAGCAGTCACAGGGGACTAGCCCTTAATGAGCAGTTCTTC. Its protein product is CASSHRGLALNEQFF.

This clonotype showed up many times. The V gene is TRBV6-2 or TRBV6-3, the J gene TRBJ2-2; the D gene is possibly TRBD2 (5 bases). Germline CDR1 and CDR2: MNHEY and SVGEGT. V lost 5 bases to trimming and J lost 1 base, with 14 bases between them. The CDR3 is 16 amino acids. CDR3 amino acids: CASSPRGGGNTGELFF. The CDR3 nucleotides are TGTGCCAGCAGTCCCCGCGGCGGAGGGAACACCGGGGAGCTGTTTTTT.

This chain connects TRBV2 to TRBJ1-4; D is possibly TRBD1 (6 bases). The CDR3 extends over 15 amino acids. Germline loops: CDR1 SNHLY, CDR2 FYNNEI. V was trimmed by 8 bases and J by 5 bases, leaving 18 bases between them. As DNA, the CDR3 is TGTGCCAGCCGGAGGGGGGACACCGCAAATGAAAAACTGTTTTTT. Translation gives CASRRGDTANEKLFF.

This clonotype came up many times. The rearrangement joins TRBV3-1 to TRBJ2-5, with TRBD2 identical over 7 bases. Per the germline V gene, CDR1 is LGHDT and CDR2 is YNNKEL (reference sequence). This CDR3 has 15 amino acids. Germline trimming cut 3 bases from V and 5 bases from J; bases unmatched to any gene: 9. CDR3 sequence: CASSQPGLGGETQYF. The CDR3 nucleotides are TGTGCCAGCAGCCAGCCCGGACTAGGTGGCGAGACCCAGTACTTC.

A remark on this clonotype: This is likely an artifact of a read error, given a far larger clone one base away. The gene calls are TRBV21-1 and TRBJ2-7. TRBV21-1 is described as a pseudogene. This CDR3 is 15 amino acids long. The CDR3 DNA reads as TGTGCCAGCAGCAAAGGGGCAGGCACGTACAATGAGCAGTACTTC. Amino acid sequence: CASSKGAGTYNEQYF.